Following are 17 T cell receptor beta chains from one sample sequenced in a study of blood T cell repertoires in COVID-19. Here immunoSEQ multiplex PCR was the method, and the copy in TCRdb shows in-frame clones only, minus some. The table shows 130,000 to 150,000 clones, with around 84% occurring only once. The sequenced material came from peripheral blood. These receptor sequences come from a man in his 60s with active or convalescent COVID-19.

The rearrangement joins TRBV5-1 to TRBJ2-7; 7 nucleotides align to TRBD1. Germline V lookup: CDR1 SGHRS, CDR2 YFSETQ. Trimming at V came to 7 bases and at J to 0 bases, leaving 7 bases not matched to a gene. The CDR3 runs to 14 residues. CDR3 in DNA: TGCGCCAGCGCTTCGGCAGGGGGCTCCTACGAGCAGTACTTC. Translating gives CASASAGGSYEQYF.

The rearrangement joins TRBV6-5 to TRBJ2-7, with 9 bases fitting TRBD1. Germline-derived CDR1 and CDR2 are MNHEY and SVGAGI. The CDR3 loop spans 15 amino acids. The trim removed 1 base at V and 6 bases at J, leaving 7 bases unmatched. The CDR3 DNA sequence: TGTGCCAGCAGTTACTGGGGGACAGGGACGTCCGAGCAGTACTTC. This sequence encodes CASSYWGTGTSEQYF.

The rearrangement links TRBV18 to TRBJ1-1, with D possibly matching TRBD1 (6 bases). CDR1 and CDR2 (germline): KGHSH, LQKENI. V was cut by 5 bases and J by 1 base, with 11 bases left in between. This CDR3 spans 14 amino acids. In DNA form, the CDR3 reads TGTGCCAGCTCAACCCGGACAGAGAACACTGAAGCTTTCTTT. This sequence encodes CASSTRTENTEAFF.

This clone has a single count. The rearrangement links TRBV7-7 to TRBJ2-1, with TRBD2 identical over 9 bases. This CDR3 contains 15 residues. J gave up 2 bases and V 6 bases, and 5 bases lay outside the gene matches. In germline, CDR1 is SSHAT, CDR2 FNYEAQ (reference sequence). The CDR3 protein is CASSIAGAAYNEQFF. Written as DNA, the CDR3 is TGTGCCAGCAGTATAGCGGGAGCCGCCTACAATGAGCAGTTCTTC.

V usage is TRBV2 and J usage is TRBJ2-7, with D possibly being TRBD2 (7 bases). The V end was cut by 2 bases, the J end by 6 bases, with 17 bases between. The CDR3 spans 15 residues. Germline-derived CDR1 and CDR2 are SNHLY and FYNNEI. In DNA, the CDR3 is TGTGCCAGCAGTGAATTCGGGGGGCGGATTGGCGAGCAGTACTTC. Its protein product is CASSEFGGRIGEQYF.

The chain combines TRBV6-1 with TRBJ1-2; unclear D gene. CDR1 MNHNS and CDR2 SASEGT come from the germline V gene. V gave up 1 base and J gave up 7 bases, with 13 bases separating them. CDR3 length: 14 amino acids. CDR3 region: CASSEDQRLSGYTF. As DNA, the CDR3 is TGTGCCAGCAGTGAAGACCAGAGGCTTAGTGGCTACACCTTC.

This chain connects TRBV5-1 to TRBJ2-3; 8 bases line up with TRBD2. The germline V gene has CDR1 SGHRS and CDR2 YFSETQ. The CDR3 is 15 residues long. V shed 2 bases, J shed 3 bases, and the junction held 5 bases outside the gene matches. CDR3 protein: CASSFRSSGTDTQYF. CDR3 nucleotide sequence: TGCGCCAGCAGCTTTAGATCTAGCGGGACAGATACGCAGTATTTT.

The genes are TRBV15 and TRBJ2-7; 9 positions match TRBD1. Germline CDR1 LNHNV, CDR2 YYDKDF (reference sequence). Trimming took 3 bases from V and 5 from J; bases not matched to a gene: 5. The CDR3 contains 14 residues. The CDR3 protein is CATSRDRGIHEQYF. The CDR3 bases are TGTGCCACCAGCAGGGACAGGGGAATCCACGAGCAGTACTTC.

The J gene is TRBJ1-1, the V gene TRBV19; TRBD1 aligns across 7 bases. V shed 5 bases, J shed 1 base, and the junction held 1 base outside the gene matches. This CDR3 has 13 residues. The V gene's germline CDR1 is LNHDA and CDR2 SQIVND (reference sequence). CDR3 bases: TGTGCCAGTAGTTCAGGGGGGAACACTGAAGCTTTCTTT. Translated, it gives CASSSGGNTEAFF.

The chain combines TRBV27 with TRBJ2-7; D may be TRBD1 (6 bases). Deletions cut 8 bases from V and 3 bases from J, with 20 bases between. CDR1 and CDR2 (germline): MNHEY, SMNVEV (reference sequence). This CDR3 has 15 amino acids. This CDR3 reads CASRSNQGHYYEQYF. In DNA, the CDR3 is TGTGCCAGCCGTTCGAACCAGGGACATTACTACGAGCAGTACTTC.

This chain connects TRBV30 to TRBJ2-2; 10 nucleotides align to TRBD2. Germline V gene lookup returns CDR1 GTSNPN and CDR2 SVGIG (reference sequence). This CDR3 has 16 residues. V shed 7 bases and J 4 bases; nucleotides not matched to a gene: 12. The CDR3 region is CAYLGLAGVSTGELFF. The CDR3 nucleotides are TGTGCCTACCTCGGGCTAGCGGGAGTGAGCACCGGGGAGCTGTTTTTT.

The V call is TRBV5-1, the J call TRBJ1-1, with 8 bases lining up with TRBD1. Germline CDR1 and CDR2: SGHRS and YFSETQ. V was pared by 1 base and J by 4 bases, with 3 bases of the junction left unmatched. The CDR3 runs 14 residues. In DNA, the CDR3 is TGCGCCAGCAGCTTGTCACAGGGGGGCACTGAAGCTTTCTTT. Protein: CASSLSQGGTEAFF.

The chain joins TRBV12-3 or TRBV12-4 to TRBJ1-2; 7 bases line up with TRBD1. The V and J ends lost 3 bases and 6 bases, in that order; junction bases with no gene match: 4. This CDR3 is built from 13 residues. The CDR3 here is CASSLTGPDGYTF. CDR3 coding DNA: TGTGCCAGCAGTTTGACAGGGCCTGATGGCTACACCTTC.

This sequence joins TRBV28 and TRBJ2-2; 9 bases match TRBD2. In germline, CDR1 is MDHEN, CDR2 SYDVKM. The CDR3 extends over 17 amino acids. The V gene end was trimmed by 3 bases and the J gene end by 2 bases; junction bases not matched to a gene: 7. CDR3 sequence (DNA): TGTGCCAGCAGTTTTACATTGACTAGCGGAAACACCGGGGAGCTGTTTTTT. Its translation is CASSFTLTSGNTGELFF.

This clone was observed once. The V and J genes are TRBV18 and TRBJ2-5, with TRBD2 identical over 8 bases. V was clipped by 4 bases and J by 3 bases; unmatched bases: 1. The CDR3 totals 13 residues. Germline CDR1 KGHSH, CDR2 LQKENI. DNA of the CDR3: TGTGCCAGCTCACTAGCGGGAAAAGAGACCCAGTACTTC. It specifies CASSLAGKETQYF.

The chain joins TRBV4-1 to TRBJ1-4, with a tentative D call TRBD1 (6 bases). From germline, CDR1 is MGHRA and CDR2 YSYEKL. There are 15 residues in the CDR3. Trimming took off 1 base at V and 8 bases at J, with 14 bases between the two ends. CDR3 in amino acids: CASSQAGVVDEKLFF. The CDR3 DNA sequence: TGCGCCAGCAGCCAAGCAGGGGTAGTCGACGAAAAACTGTTTTTT.

The rearrangement links TRBV27 to TRBJ2-1, with D possibly TRBD1 on 5 matching bases. Germline CDR1 is MNHEY and CDR2 is SMNVEV (reference sequence). Trimming left V 3 bases short and J 6 bases short, with 9 bases between. The CDR3 is made up of 13 amino acids. The CDR3 loop is CASSLGHINEQFF. CDR3 nucleotide sequence: TGTGCCAGCAGTTTGGGGCACATCAATGAGCAGTTCTTC.